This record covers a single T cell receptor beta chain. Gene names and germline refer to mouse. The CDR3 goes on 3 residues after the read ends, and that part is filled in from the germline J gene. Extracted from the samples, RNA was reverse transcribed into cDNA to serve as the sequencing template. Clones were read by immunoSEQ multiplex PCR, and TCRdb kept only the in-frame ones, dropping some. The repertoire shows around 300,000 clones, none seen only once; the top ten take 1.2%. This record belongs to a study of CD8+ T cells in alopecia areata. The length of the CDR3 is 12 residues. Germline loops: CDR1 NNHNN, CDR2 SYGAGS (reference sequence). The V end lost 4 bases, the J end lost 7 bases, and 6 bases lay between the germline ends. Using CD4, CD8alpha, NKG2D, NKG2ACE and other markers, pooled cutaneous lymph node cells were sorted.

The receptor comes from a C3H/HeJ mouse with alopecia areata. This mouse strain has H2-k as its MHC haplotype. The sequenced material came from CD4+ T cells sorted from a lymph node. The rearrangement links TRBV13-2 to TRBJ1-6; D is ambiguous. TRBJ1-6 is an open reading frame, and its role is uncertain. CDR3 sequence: CASGYGNSPLYF. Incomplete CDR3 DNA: TGTGCCAGCGGTTATGGGAATTCGCCC.